This entry lists 24 T cell receptor beta chains sequenced from one sample in a study of T cells in narcolepsy. Method: immunoSEQ multiplex PCR; TCRdb's copy keeps in-frame clones and lacks some. The sample holds some 30,000 clones, around 83% seen once. The sample comprised CD45RA- memory CD4+ T cells from PBMCs. Source of these receptors: a human donor with narcolepsy.

The sample holds a few counts of this clone. This sample also contains other DNA sequences that code for the same CDR3. Here the CDR3 DNA reads TGCGCCAGCAGCTTGGTGCTAGACACCGGGGAGCTGTTTTTT. Translated: CASSLVLDTGELFF. The chain employs TRBV5-1 and TRBJ2-2, with D uncertain. The CDR3 contains 14 residues. The germline V gene has CDR1 SGHRS and CDR2 YFSETQ. V lost 0 bases, J lost 3 bases, and 6 bases lay in between.

This rearrangement joins TRBV5-1 to TRBJ2-3; D might be TRBD2 (5 bases). Trimming left V 0 bases short and J 1 base short, with 15 bases between. The CDR3 has 17 residues. Germline loops: CDR1 SGHRS, CDR2 YFSETQ. The DNA for the CDR3 is TGCGCCAGCAGCTTGGGGCTAGCAGCGTTGGGCACAGATACGCAGTATTTT. Protein product: CASSLGLAALGTDTQYF. Combining the CDR3 with reference TRBV5-1 and TRBJ2-3 gives the whole variable domain KAGVTQTPRYLIKTRGQQVTLSCSPISGHRSVSWYQQTPGQGLQFLFEYFSETQRNKGNFPGRFSGRQFSNSRSEMNVSTLELGDSALYLCASSLGLAALGTDTQYFGPGTRLTVL.

The chain recombines TRBV19 with TRBJ2-7; D is unclear. This CDR3 is 19 amino acids long. V lost 6 bases and J lost 0, with 27 bases in between. The V gene's germline CDR1 is LNHDA and CDR2 SQIVND (reference sequence). CDR3 residues: CASSNSQLRPESNSYEQYF. For the CDR3, the DNA is TGTGCCAGTAGCAACTCTCAACTACGTCCAGAGTCGAACTCCTACGAGCAGTACTTC.

The chain has TRBV7-3 and TRBJ2-2; the D gene is possibly TRBD1 (5 bases). The V gene's germline CDR1 is SGHTA and CDR2 FQGTGA. V gave up 0 bases and J gave up 6 bases, with 8 bases separating them. This CDR3 region has 14 residues. In DNA form, the CDR3 reads TGTGCCAGCAGCTTAACCCGGACACCCGGGGAGCTGTTTTTT. Residues: CASSLTRTPGELFF.

The chain recombines TRBV6-6 with TRBJ1-1, with unresolved D. Germline lookup yields CDR1 MNHNY and CDR2 SVGAGI (reference sequence). Trimming removed 0 bases from V and 1 base from J, with 6 bases in between. The CDR3 is made up of 14 amino acids. The chain's CDR3 is CASSYSTRNTEAFF. DNA of the CDR3: TGTGCCAGCAGTTACTCGACGCGGAACACTGAAGCTTTCTTT.

This chain links TRBV7-9 with TRBJ2-4; 7 positions agree with TRBD1. CDR3 length: 14 amino acids. The germline gives CDR1 SEHNR, CDR2 FQNEAQ (reference sequence). V lost 5 bases and J lost 5; bases outside the gene matches: 6. The CDR3 coding sequence is TGTGCCAGCAGCCTCCGGGACAGAGAAAACATTCAGTACTTC. This translates into CASSLRDRENIQYF.

The chain carries TRBV7-6 and TRBJ2-1, with 12 bases identical to TRBD2. Germline values: CDR1 SGHVS, CDR2 FNYEAQ. With 3 bases clipped from V and 8 bases from J, the junction kept 8 bases outside the gene matches. The CDR3 extends over 16 amino acids. The CDR3 protein is CASSLTSGGWVDEQFF. Written as DNA, the CDR3 is TGTGCCAGCAGCTTGACTAGCGGGGGCTGGGTGGATGAGCAGTTCTTC.

CDR3 coding DNA: TGTGCCATCAGAACGGGGGTCACAGATACGCAGTATTTT. It yields the protein CAIRTGVTDTQYF. V is TRBV10-3 and J is TRBJ2-3; tentative D call: TRBD2 (6 bases). The V end was cut by 6 bases, the J end by 2 bases, with 9 bases between. The CDR3 is 13 residues long. Germline-derived CDR1 and CDR2 are ENHRY and SYGVKD.

The CDR3 DNA reads TGTGCCAGCAGCCTGGACAGGGACATCGGCTACACCTTC. Encoded protein: CASSLDRDIGYTF. This sequence joins TRBV2 and TRBJ1-2; 8 bases agree with TRBD1. This CDR3 has 13 amino acids. The V segment lost 6 bases and the J segment 8 bases; nucleotides outside the gene matches: 8. Per the germline V gene, CDR1 is SNHLY and CDR2 is FYNNEI.

V and J are TRBV6-5 and TRBJ2-1, with 10 bases fitting TRBD2. This CDR3 has 15 residues. Germline CDR1 and CDR2: MNHEY and SVGAGI. The J segment lost 9 bases and the V segment lost 10 bases, leaving 15 bases of the junction unmatched. CDR3 DNA: TGTGCCACCCGCCTAGCGGGGGCCCAGAGGGGTGAGCAGTTCTTC. Translation: CATRLAGAQRGEQFF.

This rearrangement joins TRBV19 to TRBJ1-5; TRBD1 might be the D (6 bases). Germline CDR1 is LNHDA and CDR2 is SQIVND (reference sequence). The CDR3 runs to 15 residues. V gave up 5 bases and J gave up 2 bases, with 13 bases separating them. Here the CDR3 DNA reads TGTGCCAGTAGTGTGACAGGTGGAGGCAATCAGCCCCAGCATTTT. It is translated as CASSVTGGGNQPQHF. The full variable domain, its missing parts supplied by reference TRBV19 and TRBJ1-5, is DGGITQSPKYLFRKEGQNVTLSCEQNLNHDAMYWYRQDPGQGLRLIYYSQIVNDFQKGDIAEGYSVSREKKESFPLTVTSAQKNPTAFYLCASSVTGGGNQPQHFGDGTRLSIL.

V gene TRBV5-1 combines with J gene TRBJ2-1, with D unclear. CDR1 and CDR2 (germline): SGHRS, YFSETQ. This CDR3 comprises 14 residues. Trimming stripped 3 bases from V and 2 bases from J, with 9 bases between. The CDR3 loop reads CASSSDSAYNEQFF. DNA for the CDR3: TGCGCCAGCAGCTCAGACTCGGCCTACAATGAGCAGTTCTTC. The variable domain in full, with the rest retrieved from reference TRBV5-1 and TRBJ2-1, is KAGVTQTPRYLIKTRGQQVTLSCSPISGHRSVSWYQQTPGQGLQFLFEYFSETQRNKGNFPGRFSGRQFSNSRSEMNVSTLELGDSALYLCASSSDSAYNEQFFGPGTRLTVL.

V gene TRBV5-6 combines with J gene TRBJ2-3; 9 nucleotides align to TRBD2. V lost 4 bases to trimming and J lost 5 bases; unmatched junction nucleotides: 8. Germline values: CDR1 SGHDT, CDR2 YYEEEE. The CDR3 runs to 15 residues. The CDR3 DNA reads TGTGCCAGCAGCCGTGGCGGTAGCGGGGGAGATACGCAGTATTTT. Translation: CASSRGGSGGDTQYF.

The chain combines TRBV5-6 with TRBJ1-1; unclear D gene. The CDR3 consists of 14 residues. From germline, CDR1 is SGHDT and CDR2 YYEEEE. Trimming left V 1 base short and J 3 bases short, with 10 bases between. The CDR3 protein is CASSLIRGDTEAFF. Written as DNA, the CDR3 is TGTGCCAGCAGCTTGATCCGGGGTGACACTGAAGCTTTCTTT.

The chain employs TRBV18 and TRBJ1-1; D remains ambiguous. Germline V gene lookup returns CDR1 KGHSH and CDR2 LQKENI. V lost 1 base, J lost 0 bases, and 9 bases lay in between. The CDR3 contains 15 residues. The CDR3 DNA reads TGTGCCAGCTCACCACGGGAAGTACTGAACACTGAAGCTTTCTTT. Translating gives CASSPREVLNTEAFF.

The V call is TRBV7-8, the J call TRBJ1-2; no reliable D call. The CDR3 is 13 residues long. Trimming left V 5 bases short and J 7 bases short, with 14 bases between. Germline V gene data show CDR1 as SGHVS and CDR2 as FQNEAQ. This CDR3 is CASSVGRLSGYTF. The CDR3 bases are TGTGCCAGCAGCGTAGGACGGTTGTCTGGCTACACCTTC.

In the case of this clone: The final CDR3 position lacks the conserved phenylalanine or tryptophan, pointing to a likely read error. The DNA is omitted, as the CDR3 cannot be located on it reliably, and the CDR3 follows TCRdb's listing. The CDR3 reads CASSYPDRGV. The J gene is TRBJ1-3, the V gene TRBV6-1; the D call in the table, TRBD1, was not verified against the DNA. The CDR3 sequence runs 10 residues, both termini included. Germline V gene sequence: CDR1 MNHNS, CDR2 SASEGT.

This chain links TRBV7-6 with TRBJ2-1; possible D gene TRBD2, 6 bases. Trimming removed 3 bases at V and 5 bases at J, with 11 bases between. The CDR3 consists of 14 residues. Germline CDR1 is SGHVS and CDR2 is FNYEAQ. CDR3 residues: CASSLAGKDNEQFF. The CDR3 coding sequence is TGTGCCAGCAGCTTGGCGGGGAAGGACAATGAGCAGTTCTTC.

The J gene is TRBJ1-4, the V gene TRBV10-3; D is uncertain. The length of the CDR3 is 14 residues. V shed 6 bases and J shed 7 bases, with 15 bases lying between them. Germline V lookup: CDR1 ENHRY, CDR2 SYGVKD. CDR3 nucleotide sequence: TGTGCCATCAGCCCGGAGGGATTTCGTGAAAAACTGTTTTTT. Translation gives CAISPEGFREKLFF.

The rearrangement joins TRBV13 to TRBJ1-4, with D uncertain. Trimming removed 4 bases at V and 8 bases at J, with 14 bases between. Germline CDR1 PRHDT, CDR2 FYEKMQ (reference sequence). This CDR3 has 14 amino acids. Here the CDR3 reads CASSSARTVEKLFF. The CDR3 bases are TGTGCCAGCAGCTCCGCACGGACGGTCGAAAAACTGTTTTTT.

This clone counts as medium-sized. The CDR3 DNA sequence: TGTGCCAGCAGCGTAGGGTGGGGGAGCAATCAGCCCCAGCATTTT. Its protein is CASSVGWGSNQPQHF. This chain joins TRBV9 and TRBJ1-5, with a tentative D call TRBD1 (5 bases). V was cut by 0 bases and J by 1 base, with 8 bases left in between. Germline V gene data show CDR1 as SGDLS and CDR2 as YYNGEE. CDR3 length: 15 amino acids.

This clone occurred once. The genes are TRBV4-2 and TRBJ1-2, with D uncertain. Deletions cut 8 bases from V and 4 bases from J, with 23 bases between. Germline V gives CDR1 LGHNA, CDR2 YNFKEQ. The CDR3 has 16 amino acids. The DNA of the CDR3 is TGTGCCAGCTCCGAGCGGTCCTTTCTAACTCCCTATGGCTACACCTTC. It encodes CASSERSFLTPYGYTF.

The chain couples TRBV7-3 to TRBJ2-7, with D unclear. Germline-derived CDR1 and CDR2 are SGHTA and FQGTGA. V was pared by 0 bases and J by 3 bases, with 6 bases between. CDR3 length: 13 amino acids. This CDR3 reads CASSLTAGYEQYF. For the CDR3, the DNA is TGTGCCAGCAGCTTAACGGCAGGCTACGAGCAGTACTTC.

The chain is built from TRBV7-6 and TRBJ2-5; 10 nucleotides match TRBD2. V gave up 1 base and J gave up 1 base; unmatched junction bases: 6. Germline V gives CDR1 SGHVS, CDR2 FNYEAQ. CDR3 length equals 17 residues. The CDR3 coding sequence is TGTGCCAGCAGCTTAGTTCCAGCGGGGGGGCTCCAAGAGACCCAGTACTTC. Residues: CASSLVPAGGLQETQYF.